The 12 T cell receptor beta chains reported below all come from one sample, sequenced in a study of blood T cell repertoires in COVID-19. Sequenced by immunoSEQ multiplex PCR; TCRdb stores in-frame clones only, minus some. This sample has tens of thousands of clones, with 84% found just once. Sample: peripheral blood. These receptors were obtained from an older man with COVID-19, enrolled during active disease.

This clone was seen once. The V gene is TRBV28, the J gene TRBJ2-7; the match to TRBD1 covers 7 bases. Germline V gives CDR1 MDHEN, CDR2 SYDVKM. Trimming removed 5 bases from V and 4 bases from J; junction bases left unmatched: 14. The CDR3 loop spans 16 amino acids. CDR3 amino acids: CASSPGGQEGAYEQYF. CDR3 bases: TGTGCCAGCAGTCCGGGCGGACAGGAAGGGGCTTACGAGCAGTACTTC.

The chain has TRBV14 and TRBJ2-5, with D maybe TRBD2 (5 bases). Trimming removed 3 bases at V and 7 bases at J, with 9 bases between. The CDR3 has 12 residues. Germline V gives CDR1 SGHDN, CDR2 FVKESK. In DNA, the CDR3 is TGTGCCAGCAGCCAGTCGGCGGGGACCCAGTACTTC. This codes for CASSQSAGTQYF. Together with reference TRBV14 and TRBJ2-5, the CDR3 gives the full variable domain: EAGVTQFPSHSVIEKGQTVTLRCDPISGHDNLYWYRRVMGKEIKFLLHFVKESKQDESGMPNNRFLAERTGGTYSTLKVQPAELEDSGVYFCASSQSAGTQYFGPGTRLLVL.

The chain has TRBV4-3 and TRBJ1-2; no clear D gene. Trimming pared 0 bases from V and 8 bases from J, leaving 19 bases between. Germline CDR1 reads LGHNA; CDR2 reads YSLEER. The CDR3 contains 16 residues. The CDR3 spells CASSQEWREWGVGYTF. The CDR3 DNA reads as TGCGCCAGCAGCCAAGAGTGGCGGGAATGGGGAGTCGGCTACACCTTC.

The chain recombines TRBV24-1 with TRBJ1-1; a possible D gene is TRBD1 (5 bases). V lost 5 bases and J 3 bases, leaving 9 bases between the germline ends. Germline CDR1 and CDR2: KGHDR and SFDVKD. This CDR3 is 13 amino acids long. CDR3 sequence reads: CATSAPTDTEAFF. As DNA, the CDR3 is TGTGCCACCAGTGCCCCGACAGACACTGAAGCTTTCTTT.

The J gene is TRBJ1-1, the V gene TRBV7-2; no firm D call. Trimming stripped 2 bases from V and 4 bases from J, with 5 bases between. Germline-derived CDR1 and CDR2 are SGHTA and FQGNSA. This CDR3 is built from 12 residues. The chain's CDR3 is CASSLRGTEAFF. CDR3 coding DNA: TGTGCCAGCAGCTTACGGGGCACTGAAGCTTTCTTT.

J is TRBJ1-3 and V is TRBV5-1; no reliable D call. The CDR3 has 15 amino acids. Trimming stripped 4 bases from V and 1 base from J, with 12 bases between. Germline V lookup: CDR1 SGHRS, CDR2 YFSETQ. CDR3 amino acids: CASSPGPQSGNTIYF. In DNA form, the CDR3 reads TGCGCCAGCAGCCCTGGGCCTCAATCTGGAAACACCATATATTTT.

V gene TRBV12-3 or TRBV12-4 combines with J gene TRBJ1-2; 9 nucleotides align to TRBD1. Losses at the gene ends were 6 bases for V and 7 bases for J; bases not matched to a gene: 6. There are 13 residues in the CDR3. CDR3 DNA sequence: TGTGCCAGCAGGGGGGACAGGGTTGGTGGCTACACCTTC. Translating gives CASRGDRVGGYTF.

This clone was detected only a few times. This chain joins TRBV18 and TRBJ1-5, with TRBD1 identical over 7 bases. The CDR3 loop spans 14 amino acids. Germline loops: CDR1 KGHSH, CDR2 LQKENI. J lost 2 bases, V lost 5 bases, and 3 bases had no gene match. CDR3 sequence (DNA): TGTGCCAGCTCAACGCAGGGGGGCAATCAGCCCCAGCATTTT. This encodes CASSTQGGNQPQHF.

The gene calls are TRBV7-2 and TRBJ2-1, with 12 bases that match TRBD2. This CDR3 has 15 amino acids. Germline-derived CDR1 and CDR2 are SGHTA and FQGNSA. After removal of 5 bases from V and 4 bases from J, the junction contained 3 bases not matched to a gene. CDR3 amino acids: CASSIGLAGYNEQFF. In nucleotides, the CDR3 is TGTGCCAGCAGCATCGGACTAGCGGGGTACAATGAGCAGTTCTTC.

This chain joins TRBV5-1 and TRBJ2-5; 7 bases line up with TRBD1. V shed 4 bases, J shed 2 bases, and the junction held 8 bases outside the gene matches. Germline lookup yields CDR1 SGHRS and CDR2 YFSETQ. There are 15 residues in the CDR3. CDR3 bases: TGCGCCAGCAGCCTTGGACAGGCGATACAAGAGACCCAGTACTTC. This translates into CASSLGQAIQETQYF. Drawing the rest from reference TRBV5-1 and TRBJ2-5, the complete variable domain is KAGVTQTPRYLIKTRGQQVTLSCSPISGHRSVSWYQQTPGQGLQFLFEYFSETQRNKGNFPGRFSGRQFSNSRSEMNVSTLELGDSALYLCASSLGQAIQETQYFGPGTRLLVL.

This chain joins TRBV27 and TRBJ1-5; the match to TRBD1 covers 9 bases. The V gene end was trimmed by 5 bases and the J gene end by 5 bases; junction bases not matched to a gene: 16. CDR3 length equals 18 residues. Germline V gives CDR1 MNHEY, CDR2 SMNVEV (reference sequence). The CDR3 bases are TGTGCCAGCAGTCCTCGAGGGACAGGGCGTTTCCTGGATCAGCCCCAGCATTTT. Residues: CASSPRGTGRFLDQPQHF.

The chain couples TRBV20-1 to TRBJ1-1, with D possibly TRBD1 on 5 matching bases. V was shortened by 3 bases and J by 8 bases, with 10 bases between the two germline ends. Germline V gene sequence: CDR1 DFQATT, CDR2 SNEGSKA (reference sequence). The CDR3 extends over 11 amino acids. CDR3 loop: CSARKEGEAFF. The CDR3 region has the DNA TGCAGTGCTAGGAAGGAGGGGGAAGCTTTCTTT.